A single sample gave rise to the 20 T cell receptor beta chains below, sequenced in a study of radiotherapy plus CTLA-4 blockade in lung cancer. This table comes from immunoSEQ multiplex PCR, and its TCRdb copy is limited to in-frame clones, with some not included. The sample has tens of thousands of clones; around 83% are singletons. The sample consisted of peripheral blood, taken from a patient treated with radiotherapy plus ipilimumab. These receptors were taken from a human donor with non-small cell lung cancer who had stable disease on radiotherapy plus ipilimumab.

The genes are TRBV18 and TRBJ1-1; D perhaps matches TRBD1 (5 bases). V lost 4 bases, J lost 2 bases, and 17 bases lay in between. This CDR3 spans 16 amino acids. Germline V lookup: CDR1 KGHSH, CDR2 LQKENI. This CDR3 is CASSLNEDTGNTEAFF. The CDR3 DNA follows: TGTGCCAGCTCACTTAACGAGGACACGGGCAACACTGAAGCTTTCTTT.

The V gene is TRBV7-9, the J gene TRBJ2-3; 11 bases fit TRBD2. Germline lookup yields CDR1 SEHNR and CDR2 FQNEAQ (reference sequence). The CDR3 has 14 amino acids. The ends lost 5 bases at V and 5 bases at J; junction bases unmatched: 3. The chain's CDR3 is CASSPGTSGDTQYF. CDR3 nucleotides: TGTGCCAGCAGCCCTGGGACTAGCGGAGATACGCAGTATTTT. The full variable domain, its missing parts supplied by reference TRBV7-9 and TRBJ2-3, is DTGVSQNPRHKITKRGQNVTFRCDPISEHNRLYWYRQTLGQGPEFLTYFQNEAQLEKSRLLSDRFSAERPKGSFSTLEIQRTEQGDSAMYLCASSPGTSGDTQYFGPGTRLTVL.

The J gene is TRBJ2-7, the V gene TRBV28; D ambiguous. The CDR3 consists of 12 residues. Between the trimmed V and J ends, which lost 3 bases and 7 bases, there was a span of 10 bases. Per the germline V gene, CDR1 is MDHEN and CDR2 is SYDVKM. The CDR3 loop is CASSFSLREQYF. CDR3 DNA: TGTGCCAGCAGTTTTTCCCTTCGGGAGCAGTACTTC.

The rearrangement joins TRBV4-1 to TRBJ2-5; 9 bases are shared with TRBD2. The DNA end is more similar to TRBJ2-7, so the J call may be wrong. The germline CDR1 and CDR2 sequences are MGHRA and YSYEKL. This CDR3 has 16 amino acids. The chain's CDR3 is CASSQDRSGGTYEQYF. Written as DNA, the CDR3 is TGCGCCAGCAGCCAAGATCGCAGCGGGGGGACCTACGAGCAGTACTTC.

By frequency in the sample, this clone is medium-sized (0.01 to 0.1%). The chain's CDR3 is CASGPGYTF. The CDR3 DNA reads TGTGCCAGCGGCCCTGGCTACACCTTC. The chain recombines TRBV7-9 with TRBJ1-2; D unresolved. The V gene lost 8 bases and the J gene lost 7 bases, with 5 bases spanning the gap. The CDR3 totals 9 residues. CDR1 and CDR2 from the germline V gene are SEHNR and FQNEAQ (reference sequence).

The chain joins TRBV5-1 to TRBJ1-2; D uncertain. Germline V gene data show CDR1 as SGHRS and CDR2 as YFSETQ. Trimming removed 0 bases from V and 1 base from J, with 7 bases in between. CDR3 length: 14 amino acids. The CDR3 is CASSLAVGNYGYTF. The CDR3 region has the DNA TGCGCCAGCAGCTTGGCCGTGGGTAACTATGGCTACACCTTC.

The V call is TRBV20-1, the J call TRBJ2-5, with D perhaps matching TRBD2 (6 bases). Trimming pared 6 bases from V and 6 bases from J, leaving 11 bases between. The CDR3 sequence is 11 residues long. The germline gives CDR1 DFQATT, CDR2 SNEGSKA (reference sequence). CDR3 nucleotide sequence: TGCAGTGCGGAGACTAGTAAGACCCAGTACTTC. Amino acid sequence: CSAETSKTQYF.

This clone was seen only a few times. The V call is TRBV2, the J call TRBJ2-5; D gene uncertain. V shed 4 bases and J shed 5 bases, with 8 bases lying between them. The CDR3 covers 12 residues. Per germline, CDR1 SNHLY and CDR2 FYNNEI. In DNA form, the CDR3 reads TGTGCCAGCAGTGCATGGCGGGAGACCCAGTACTTC. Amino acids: CASSAWRETQYF.

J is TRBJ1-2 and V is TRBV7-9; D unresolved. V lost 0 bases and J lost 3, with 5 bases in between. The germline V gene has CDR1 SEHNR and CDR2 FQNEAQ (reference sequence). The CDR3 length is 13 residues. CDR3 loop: CASSLAEDYGYTF. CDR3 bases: TGTGCCAGCAGCTTAGCCGAGGACTATGGCTACACCTTC.

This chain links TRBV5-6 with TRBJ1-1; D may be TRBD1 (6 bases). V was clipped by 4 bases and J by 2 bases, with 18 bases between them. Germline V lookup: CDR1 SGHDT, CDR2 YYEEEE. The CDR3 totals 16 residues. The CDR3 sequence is CASSLTMRTVNTEAFF. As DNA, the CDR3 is TGTGCCAGCAGCCTAACCATGAGGACAGTCAACACTGAAGCTTTCTTT.

Here the CDR3 reads CASVPGVGGQPQHF. DNA for the CDR3: TGTGCCAGCGTCCCCGGGGTTGGGGGTCAGCCCCAGCATTTT. The chain couples TRBV6-1 to TRBJ1-5, with D perhaps matching TRBD1 (5 bases). The CDR3 is 14 residues long. The germline gives CDR1 MNHNS, CDR2 SASEGT. V was pared by 8 bases and J by 6 bases, with 17 bases between.

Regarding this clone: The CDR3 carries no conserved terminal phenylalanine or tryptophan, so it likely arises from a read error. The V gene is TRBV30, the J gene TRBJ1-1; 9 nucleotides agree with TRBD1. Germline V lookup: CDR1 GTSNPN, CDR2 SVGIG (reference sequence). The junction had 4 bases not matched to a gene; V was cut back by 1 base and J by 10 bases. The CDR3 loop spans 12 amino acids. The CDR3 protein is CAWSETGGTAFL. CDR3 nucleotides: TGTGCCTGGAGTGAGACAGGGGGAACAGCTTTCCTT.

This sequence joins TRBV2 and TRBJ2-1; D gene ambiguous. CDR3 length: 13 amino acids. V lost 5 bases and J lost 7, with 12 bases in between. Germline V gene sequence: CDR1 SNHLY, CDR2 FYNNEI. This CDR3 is CASSIKWVNEQFF. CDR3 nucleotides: TGTGCCAGCAGTATAAAGTGGGTAAATGAGCAGTTCTTC.

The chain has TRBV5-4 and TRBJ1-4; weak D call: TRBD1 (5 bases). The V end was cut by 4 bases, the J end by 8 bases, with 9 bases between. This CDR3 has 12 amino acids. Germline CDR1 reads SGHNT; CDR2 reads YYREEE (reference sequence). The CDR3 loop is CASSRGSEKLFF. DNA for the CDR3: TGTGCCAGCAGCAGGGGAAGCGAAAAACTGTTTTTT.

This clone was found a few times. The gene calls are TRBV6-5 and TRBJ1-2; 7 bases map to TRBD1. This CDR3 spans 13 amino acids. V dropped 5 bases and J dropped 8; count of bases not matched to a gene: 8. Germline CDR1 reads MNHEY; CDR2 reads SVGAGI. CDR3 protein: CASSERQGMGYTF. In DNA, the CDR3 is TGTGCCAGCAGTGAAAGACAGGGCATGGGCTACACCTTC.

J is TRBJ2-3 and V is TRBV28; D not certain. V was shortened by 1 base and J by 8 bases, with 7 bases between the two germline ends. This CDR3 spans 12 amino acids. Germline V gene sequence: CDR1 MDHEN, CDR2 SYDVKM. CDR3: CASSLLAGTQYF. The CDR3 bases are TGTGCCAGCAGTTTATTGGCAGGTACGCAGTATTTT.

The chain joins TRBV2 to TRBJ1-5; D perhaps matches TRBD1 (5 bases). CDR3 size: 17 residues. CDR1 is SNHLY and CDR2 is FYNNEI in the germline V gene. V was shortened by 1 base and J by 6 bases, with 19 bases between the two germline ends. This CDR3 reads CASSEGGFLGLSQPQHF. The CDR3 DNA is TGTGCCAGCAGTGAAGGGGGGTTTTTGGGCCTCAGTCAGCCCCAGCATTTT.

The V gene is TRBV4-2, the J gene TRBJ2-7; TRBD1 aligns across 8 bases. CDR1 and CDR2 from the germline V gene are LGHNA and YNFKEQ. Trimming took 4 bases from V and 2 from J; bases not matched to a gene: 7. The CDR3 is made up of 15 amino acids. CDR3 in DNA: TGTGCCAGCAGCCGAACCGGGACAGGAACCTACGAGCAGTACTTC. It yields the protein CASSRTGTGTYEQYF.

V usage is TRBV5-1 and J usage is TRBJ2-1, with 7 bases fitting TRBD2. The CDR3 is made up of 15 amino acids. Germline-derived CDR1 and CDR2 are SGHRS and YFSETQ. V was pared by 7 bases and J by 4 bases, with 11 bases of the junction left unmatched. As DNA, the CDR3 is TGCGCCAGCTCCGGCGCGGGAGAATCTTACAATGAGCAGTTCTTC. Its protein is CASSGAGESYNEQFF.

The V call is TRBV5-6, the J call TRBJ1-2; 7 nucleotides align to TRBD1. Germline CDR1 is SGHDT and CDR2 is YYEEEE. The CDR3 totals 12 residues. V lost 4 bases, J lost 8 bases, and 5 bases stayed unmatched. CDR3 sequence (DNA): TGTGCCAGCAGCATACAGGGACAGGGCTACACCTTC. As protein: CASSIQGQGYTF.